A selection of T cell receptor beta chains follows, all from one sample in a study of response to subunit inactivated influenza vaccine. TCRdb ran MiXCR on the RT-PCR reads and lists one entry per CDR3 protein. In the table there are about 800,000 distinct CDR3 sequences, approximately 21% of which are singletons. The sample in question was PBMCs from blood, obtained roughly 5 days after vaccination. All receptors come from a man aged 45 to 65 who received an inactivated influenza vaccine. Each CDR3 is given with its conserved first and last residue. Fields, in order: D gene, clone size, V gene, J gene, CDR3 DNA, CDR3 protein. D genes are given only for firm matches. The size entry is marked missing in some rows and otherwise reads once, few, many or a size class.

>TRBD2|.|TRBV4-2|TRBJ2-7
TGTGCCAGCAGCCAAGAGGCCCAGCGGGGATACTACGAGCAGTACTTC
CASSQEAQRGYYEQYF
>.|.|TRBV5-1|TRBJ2-5
TGCGCCAGCAGCCACCGGGCGCAGTCAGAGACCCAGTACTTC
CASSHRAQSETQYF
>TRBD1|.|TRBV6-2/TRBV6-3|TRBJ1-2
TGTGCCAGCAGCATACCCGGGACAGCTTATGGCTACACCTTC
CASSIPGTAYGYTF
>.|.|TRBV4-1|TRBJ2-3
TGCGCCAGCAGCAAAGCCAGCACAGATACGCAGTATTTT
CASSKASTDTQYF
>TRBD2|many|TRBV6-4|TRBJ2-1
TGTGCCAGCAGTCCACTAGCGGGAGAGGGAAATGAGCAGTTCTTC
CASSPLAGEGNEQFF
>.|.|TRBV28|TRBJ2-6
TGTGCCAGCACCCCTATGACAATTTCTGGGGCCAACGTCCTGACTTTC
CASTPMTISGANVLTF
>TRBD2|.|TRBV18|TRBJ2-1
TGTGCCAGCTCACCAGAAGGACTAGCGGCTTTTGAGCAGTTCTTC
CASSPEGLAAFEQFF
>.|.|TRBV12-5|TRBJ1-2
TGTGCTAGTGGACAGACAGGTGGCGGCTACACCTTC
CASGQTGGGYTF
>.|few|TRBV5-8|TRBJ1-4
TGTGCCAGCAGCGGCCGGGCAGGACTTAATGAAAAACTGTTTTTT
CASSGRAGLNEKLFF
>TRBD2|few|TRBV6-2/TRBV6-3|TRBJ2-3
TGTGCCAGCAGACCTAGCGGGTACAGCACAGATACGCAGTATTTT
CASRPSGYSTDTQYF
>.|few|TRBV2|TRBJ1-5
TGTGCCAGCAGAGGAGAGATTAATCAGCCCCAGCATTTT
CASRGEINQPQHF
>TRBD1|once|TRBV20-1|TRBJ2-6
TGCAGTGCTAGAGAGGACAGGGGGCAATCTGGGGCCAACGTCCTGACTTTC
CSAREDRGQSGANVLTF
>.|few|TRBV5-1|TRBJ2-3
TGCGCCAGCAGCCGACGGGGTGGCACAGATACGCAGTATTTT
CASSRRGGTDTQYF
>.|.|TRBV11-2|TRBJ2-1
TGTGCCAGCAGCCCGGGACCGTTGGTTTCGGTATACAATGAGCAGTTCTTC
CASSPGPLVSVYNEQFF
>TRBD1|few|TRBV15|TRBJ1-5
TGTGCCACCAGCAGGGACAGGTTGAAGAATCAGCCCCAGCATTTT
CATSRDRLKNQPQHF
>.|.|TRBV12-3/TRBV12-4|TRBJ2-3
TGTGCCAGCTTCCCCGAGGTCCTCCGCGCAGATACGCAGTATTTT
CASFPEVLRADTQYF
>.|few|TRBV7-2|TRBJ2-4
TGTGCCAGCAGCCCCCCCCCACACAGAGCCAAAAACATTCAGTACTTC
CASSPPPHRAKNIQYF
>TRBD1|.|TRBV7-6|TRBJ1-1
TGTGCCAGCAGGAGGACAACAGGACAGGGGGCTGAAGCTTTCTTT
CASRRTTGQGAEAFF
>TRBD1|few|TRBV7-9|TRBJ2-7
TGTGCCAGCAGCTTCGTGACAGGGCACTACGAGCAGTACTTC
CASSFVTGHYEQYF
>TRBD1|.|TRBV5-5|TRBJ2-7
TGTGCCAGCAGCTTGGTGGGACAGCGGTCCTACGAGCAGTACTTC
CASSLVGQRSYEQYF
>TRBD2|few|TRBV5-1|TRBJ2-1
TGCGCCAGCAAGAGCGGGGGGCTCGATGAGCAGTTCTTC
CASKSGGLDEQFF
>TRBD1|.|TRBV7-9|TRBJ2-5
TGTGCCAGCACCAGGGGACAGGGTGTAGAGACCCAGTACTTC
CASTRGQGVETQYF
>.|.|TRBV12-3/TRBV12-4|TRBJ2-5
TGTGCCAGCAGTTCCAGTGGGACCCAGTACTTC
CASSSSGTQYF
>TRBD1|few|TRBV15|TRBJ2-1
TGTGCCACCAGCAGATCGGGACAGGGCAAGCAGTTCTTC
CATSRSGQGKQFF
>TRBD1|few|TRBV5-1|TRBJ2-5
TGCGCCAGCAGACTCGGACAGGGGCTCCAAGAGACCCAGTACTTC
CASRLGQGLQETQYF
>TRBD2|.|TRBV5-1|TRBJ2-3
TGCGCCAGCAGCTTGGTCAGGACTAGCGGGACAGATACGCAGTATTTT
CASSLVRTSGTDTQYF
>.|many|TRBV11-2|TRBJ2-5
TGTGCCAGCAGCTTAGGGACCAGGGTTAGGGAGACCCAGTACTTC
CASSLGTRVRETQYF